The clone carrying this TCR beta chain was found once. Its antigen is still unknown. The sample is drawn from a study of cytomegalovirus exposure and HLA in healthy donors. The study's findings and limits: Some V segments (TRBV6-2 and TRBV6-3 among them) were excluded as indistinguishable. In a later analysis, productive TCRs from donors in an Asian-associated ancestry cluster reportedly carried fewer N-insertions than the cohort mean.

CDR1 and CDR2 (germline): SNHLY, FYNNEI. This CDR3 region has 15 residues. V was pared by 8 bases and J by 0 bases, with 13 bases between. PCR used 60 Vbeta primers and 13 Jbeta primers. Method: immunoSEQ multiplex PCR; TCRdb's copy keeps in-frame clones and lacks some. In the table there are under 60,000 clones, approximately 82% of which are singletons. This chain joins TRBV2 and TRBJ2-2; D unresolved. This sequence originates from a man in his forties or fifties in good health and CMV-seronegative. The sequencing sample was made of PBMCs. CDR3 bases: TGTGCCAGCGTGGGCACAGACGCGAACACCGGGGAGCTGTTTTTT. This codes for CASVGTDANTGELFF.